The 27 T cell receptor beta chains listed next were all sequenced from one sample in a study of blood T cell repertoires in COVID-19. Libraries were prepared by immunoSEQ multiplex PCR; TCRdb keeps only in-frame clonotypes and omits some of them. The repertoire includes roughly 200,000 clones, 70% to 90% of them detected once, and under 3.5% sits in the top ten. Sequenced sample: peripheral blood. These receptors were taken from a man aged 55 to 70 with acute or convalescent COVID-19.

The chain is built from TRBV5-5 and TRBJ1-5; a possible D gene is TRBD1 (6 bases). V lost 6 bases and J lost 0, with 16 bases in between. Germline assignment: CDR1 SGHKS and CDR2 YYEKEE (reference sequence). This CDR3 contains 16 residues. CDR3 protein: CASTGGGPYSNQPQHF. The CDR3 nucleotides read TGTGCCAGCACCGGCGGGGGGCCCTATAGCAATCAGCCCCAGCATTTT.

The chain carries TRBV20-1 and TRBJ2-2; TRBD1 aligns across 7 bases. The J segment lost 2 bases and the V segment lost 3 bases, leaving 3 bases of the junction unmatched. Per the germline V gene, CDR1 is DFQATT and CDR2 is SNEGSKA (reference sequence). There are 14 residues in the CDR3. The CDR3 DNA sequence: TGCAGTGCTAGTGGGGACAGAAACACCGGGGAGCTGTTTTTT. It is translated as CSASGDRNTGELFF.

The chain uses TRBV6-1 and TRBJ1-3; D gene uncertain. This CDR3 is built from 15 residues. The V and J ends lost 3 bases and 0 bases respectively, with 9 bases between them. Germline CDR1 is MNHNS and CDR2 is SASEGT. The CDR3 region has the DNA TGTGCCAGCAGTGAGAAGTACAACTCTGGAAACACCATATATTTT. Protein: CASSEKYNSGNTIYF.

This sequence joins TRBV6-5 and TRBJ2-1, with 10 bases aligning to TRBD2. V lost 6 bases, J lost 7 bases, and 9 bases stayed unmatched. The CDR3 has 15 residues. Germline values: CDR1 MNHEY, CDR2 SVGAGI. CDR3 DNA: TGTGCCAGCAGCCAAGCGGGAGGGCCGAAAAATGAGCAGTTCTTC. It codes for CASSQAGGPKNEQFF.

The chain has TRBV7-3 and TRBJ1-1; possible D gene TRBD1, 6 bases. The CDR3 contains 14 residues. Trimming removed 6 bases from V and 3 bases from J, with 14 bases in between. The V gene's germline CDR1 is SGHTA and CDR2 FQGTGA. As DNA, the CDR3 is TGTGCCAGCAGATCTACAGGGACGGACACTGAAGCTTTCTTT. Its protein product is CASRSTGTDTEAFF.

Note on this clone: An end of the junction does not agree with germline; a read error may underlie this. The chain couples TRBV7-3 to TRBJ2-1; 14 bases map to TRBD2. The CDR3 is 14 residues long. Germline lookup yields CDR1 SGHTA and CDR2 FQGTGA. In DNA, the CDR3 is TGTGCCGGCAGCTCGGGACTAGCGGGAGATGAGCAGTTCTTC. Translating gives CAGSSGLAGDEQFF.

This chain links TRBV7-2 with TRBJ2-1; TRBD2 aligns across 7 bases. The ends lost 1 base at V and 5 bases at J; junction bases unmatched: 8. Looked up from germline, CDR1 is SGHTA and CDR2 is FQGNSA. The CDR3 covers 16 residues. CDR3 sequence: CASSLDGAGAHNEQFF. The CDR3 coding sequence is TGTGCCAGCAGCTTAGATGGGGCGGGAGCGCACAATGAGCAGTTCTTC.

The chain has TRBV30 and TRBJ1-5, with 7 bases that match TRBD1. CDR3 length: 15 residues. Per the germline V gene, CDR1 is GTSNPN and CDR2 is SVGIG (reference sequence). V was pared by 4 bases and J by 3 bases, with 9 bases of the junction left unmatched. The CDR3 region is CAWNYRDSLNQPQHF. The CDR3 nucleotides are TGTGCCTGGAACTACCGGGACAGCCTCAATCAGCCCCAGCATTTT.

The chain combines TRBV9 with TRBJ2-2; D not resolved. The CDR3 runs to 14 residues. Trimming removed 0 bases from V and 4 bases from J, with 7 bases in between. Germline loops: CDR1 SGDLS, CDR2 YYNGEE. CDR3 sequence (DNA): TGTGCCAGCAGCGTAGATGCTAGCACCGGGGAGCTGTTTTTT. Its translation: CASSVDASTGELFF.

The chain employs TRBV5-8 and TRBJ2-7, with D unclear. Trimming pared 0 bases from V and 0 bases from J, leaving 10 bases between. There are 15 residues in the CDR3. Germline CDR1 SGHTS, CDR2 YDEGEE. The CDR3 is CASSLGLPASYEQYF. CDR3 DNA sequence: TGTGCCAGCAGCTTGGGACTTCCCGCCTCCTACGAGCAGTACTTC.

The chain combines TRBV6-5 with TRBJ1-5; 8 bases are a match to TRBD1. Germline CDR1 is MNHEY and CDR2 is SVGAGI. Trimming at V came to 5 bases and at J to 7 bases, leaving 7 bases not matched to a gene. The CDR3 runs 14 residues. The CDR3 loop reads CASSTTGVGQPQHF. CDR3 DNA sequence: TGTGCCAGCAGTACGACAGGGGTGGGACAGCCCCAGCATTTT.

The rearrangement links TRBV7-2 to TRBJ2-1; no reliable D call. The germline gives CDR1 SGHTA, CDR2 FQGNSA. Trimming pared 5 bases from V and 6 bases from J, leaving 11 bases between. This CDR3 has 13 residues. The DNA of the CDR3 is TGTGCCAGCAGCCCCCGCTATGGCAATGAGCAGTTCTTC. Residues: CASSPRYGNEQFF.

V and J are TRBV2 and TRBJ1-2; weak D call: TRBD1 (5 bases). The V end lost 6 bases, the J end lost 4 bases, and 15 bases lay between the germline ends. Germline CDR1 and CDR2: SNHLY and FYNNEI. This CDR3 has 14 residues. The CDR3 nucleotides read TGTGCCAGCAGACAAAGTCGGGGGGGCTATGGCTACACCTTC. It yields the protein CASRQSRGGYGYTF.

Only a few counts were recorded for this clone. J is TRBJ2-2 and V is TRBV27; 8 bases map to TRBD1. With V trimmed by 6 bases and J by 2 bases, 2 bases remained unmatched. This CDR3 contains 14 residues. Germline CDR1 and CDR2: MNHEY and SMNVEV (reference sequence). CDR3 region: CASRTGENTGELFF. The CDR3 bases are TGTGCCAGCAGGACAGGGGAAAACACCGGGGAGCTGTTTTTT.

This clone has a handful of counts. The chain uses TRBV6-5 and TRBJ2-1, with 7 bases aligning to TRBD1. V was pared by 8 bases and J by 11 bases, with 12 bases of the junction left unmatched. This CDR3 has 13 residues. Per germline, CDR1 MNHEY and CDR2 SVGAGI. The CDR3 nucleotides read TGTGCCAGCGGCTTACTTCAGGGGGATCAGCAGTTCTTC. Encoded protein: CASGLLQGDQQFF.

V gene TRBV2 combines with J gene TRBJ1-4; 9 bases match TRBD1. Germline CDR1 reads SNHLY; CDR2 reads FYNNEI. This CDR3 spans 14 amino acids. The trim removed 5 bases at V and 4 bases at J, leaving 2 bases unmatched. The CDR3 DNA reads TGTGCCAGCAGTAAGACAGGGGGTAATGAAAAACTGTTTTTT. Translating gives CASSKTGGNEKLFF.

CDR3 sequence reads: CASRPSGRGSYEQYF. Here the CDR3 DNA reads TGTGCCAGCAGGCCTAGCGGGAGAGGATCCTACGAGCAGTACTTC. This chain connects TRBV6-5 to TRBJ2-7; 10 nucleotides match TRBD2. The CDR3 totals 15 residues. Germline lookup yields CDR1 MNHEY and CDR2 SVGAGI. V shed 6 bases and J 1 base; nucleotides not matched to a gene: 6.

The rearrangement links TRBV18 to TRBJ2-3; TRBD1 is a possible D gene (6 bases). Per germline, CDR1 KGHSH and CDR2 LQKENI. This CDR3 comprises 16 residues. Trimming cost V 2 bases and J 2 bases, with 14 bases left between them. CDR3 protein: CASSPLGPGHTDTQYF. For the CDR3, the DNA is TGTGCCAGCTCACCATTAGGGCCGGGACACACAGATACGCAGTATTTT.

J is TRBJ1-1 and V is TRBV7-2; TRBD1 agrees at 7 bases. J was trimmed by 1 base and V by 5 bases; bases with no gene match: 7. This CDR3 contains 15 residues. Per germline, CDR1 SGHTA and CDR2 FQGNSA. Here the CDR3 reads CASSPHRGPNTEAFF. The CDR3 DNA sequence: TGTGCCAGCAGCCCTCACAGGGGCCCGAACACTGAAGCTTTCTTT.

V is TRBV6-2 or TRBV6-3 and J is TRBJ2-1; 7 bases fit TRBD2. J gave up 5 bases and V 0 bases, and 13 bases lay outside the gene matches. This CDR3 spans 18 amino acids. Germline CDR1 and CDR2: MNHEY and SVGEGT. CDR3 DNA: TGTGCCAGCAGTTACTCGACGGGGTTGACTAGCCGGGACAATGAGCAGTTCTTC. This gives the protein CASSYSTGLTSRDNEQFF.

This rearrangement joins TRBV6-5 to TRBJ2-3; 10 bases are shared with TRBD2. Germline V gene data show CDR1 as MNHEY and CDR2 as SVGAGI. The CDR3 loop spans 15 amino acids. With V trimmed by 6 bases and J by 0 bases, 3 bases remained unmatched. This chain's CDR3 is CASRSGRASTDTQYF. DNA for the CDR3: TGTGCCAGCAGGAGCGGGAGGGCTAGCACAGATACGCAGTATTTT.

The chain joins TRBV6-2 or TRBV6-3 to TRBJ2-7, with 9 positions matching TRBD2. V gave up 3 bases and J gave up 1 base; unmatched junction bases: 4. CDR1 is MNHEY, CDR2 SVGEGT, per germline. This CDR3 contains 15 residues. The CDR3 protein is CASSYESGRSYEQYF. For the CDR3, the DNA is TGTGCCAGCAGTTATGAGAGCGGGAGGTCCTACGAGCAGTACTTC.

Only one count was recorded for this clone. A much larger clone differs from this one at a single base, so this may be a read error. This chain connects TRBV12-3 or TRBV12-4 to TRBJ2-7, with unresolved D. Trimming cost V 3 bases and J 3 bases, with 6 bases left between them. The CDR3 is 12 residues long. The CDR3 reads CASSLGNYEQYF. CDR3 nucleotides: TGTGCCAGCAGTTTGGGCAACTACGAGCAGTACTTC.

The sample holds one count of this clone. The rearrangement links TRBV27 to TRBJ2-7, with D unclear. The CDR3 contains 13 residues. Germline V gene lookup returns CDR1 MNHEY and CDR2 SMNVEV (reference sequence). V was cut by 6 bases and J by 5 bases, with 14 bases left in between. The CDR3: CASRSAARNEQYF. In DNA form, the CDR3 reads TGTGCCAGCAGATCTGCCGCGAGGAACGAGCAGTACTTC.

This clone appeared once. The rearrangement uses TRBV9 and TRBJ2-3, with 8 bases identical to TRBD2. With 0 bases clipped from V and 7 bases from J, the junction kept 10 bases outside the gene matches. CDR1 and CDR2 from the germline V gene are SGDLS and YYNGEE. The CDR3 consists of 16 residues. The CDR3 DNA sequence: TGTGCCAGCAGCGTAGATCCCCACCGGGAGGGAAATACGCAGTATTTT. Protein sequence: CASSVDPHREGNTQYF.

This clone was found a few times. CDR3 coding DNA: TGCGCCAGCAGCCCAGGGACTAGCAACACCGGGGAGCTGTTTTTT. Amino acids: CASSPGTSNTGELFF. The chain employs TRBV5-1 and TRBJ2-2; 9 bases are shared with TRBD2. This CDR3 spans 15 amino acids. The V gene end was trimmed by 4 bases and the J gene end by 2 bases; junction bases not matched to a gene: 3. Looked up from germline, CDR1 is SGHRS and CDR2 is YFSETQ.

The rearrangement uses TRBV7-6 and TRBJ2-2, with 14 bases lining up with TRBD2. The trim removed 5 bases at V and 7 bases at J, leaving 9 bases unmatched. CDR1 is SGHVS, CDR2 FNYEAQ, per germline. The CDR3 runs to 17 residues. This chain's CDR3 is CASSPMGLAGVGGELFF. DNA of the CDR3: TGTGCCAGCAGCCCTATGGGACTAGCGGGAGTAGGCGGGGAGCTGTTTTTT.